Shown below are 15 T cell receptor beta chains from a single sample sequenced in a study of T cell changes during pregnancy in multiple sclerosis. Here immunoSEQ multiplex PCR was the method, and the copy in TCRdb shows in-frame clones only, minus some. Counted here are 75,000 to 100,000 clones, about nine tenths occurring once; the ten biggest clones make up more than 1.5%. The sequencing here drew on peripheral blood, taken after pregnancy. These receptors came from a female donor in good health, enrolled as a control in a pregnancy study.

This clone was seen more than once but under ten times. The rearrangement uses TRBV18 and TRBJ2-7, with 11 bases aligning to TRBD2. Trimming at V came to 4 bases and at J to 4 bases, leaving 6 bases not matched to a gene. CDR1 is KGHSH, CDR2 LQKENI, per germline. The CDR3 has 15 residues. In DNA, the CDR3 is TGTGCCAGCTCACTGGTGACTAGCGGGGAGTACGAGCAGTACTTC. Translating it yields CASSLVTSGEYEQYF.

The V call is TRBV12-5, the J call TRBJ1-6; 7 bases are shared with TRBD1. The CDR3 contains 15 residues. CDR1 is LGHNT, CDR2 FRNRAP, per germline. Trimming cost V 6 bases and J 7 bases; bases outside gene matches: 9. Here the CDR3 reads CASGPLGQENSPLHF. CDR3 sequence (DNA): TGTGCTAGTGGCCCGCTCGGACAGGAGAATTCACCCCTCCACTTT.

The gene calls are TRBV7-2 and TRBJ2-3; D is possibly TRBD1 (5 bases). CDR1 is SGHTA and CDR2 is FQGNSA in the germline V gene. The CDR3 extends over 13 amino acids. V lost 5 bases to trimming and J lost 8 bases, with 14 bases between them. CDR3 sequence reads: CASSPTAQGTQYF. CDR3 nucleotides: TGTGCCAGCAGCCCTACAGCGCAGGGTACGCAGTATTTT.

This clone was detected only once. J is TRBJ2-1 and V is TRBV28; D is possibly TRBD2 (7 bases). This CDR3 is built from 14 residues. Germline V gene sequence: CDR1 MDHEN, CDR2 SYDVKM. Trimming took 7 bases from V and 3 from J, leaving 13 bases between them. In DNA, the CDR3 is TGTGCCAGCAATGGGGGGGCAGGCTACAATGAGCAGTTCTTC. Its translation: CASNGGAGYNEQFF.

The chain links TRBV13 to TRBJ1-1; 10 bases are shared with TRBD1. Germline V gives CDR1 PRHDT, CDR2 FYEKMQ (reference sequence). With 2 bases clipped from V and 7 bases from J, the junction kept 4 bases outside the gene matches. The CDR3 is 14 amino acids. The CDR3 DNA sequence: TGTGCCAGCAGCTTACCGGGACAGGGGTTTGAAGCTTTCTTT. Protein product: CASSLPGQGFEAFF.

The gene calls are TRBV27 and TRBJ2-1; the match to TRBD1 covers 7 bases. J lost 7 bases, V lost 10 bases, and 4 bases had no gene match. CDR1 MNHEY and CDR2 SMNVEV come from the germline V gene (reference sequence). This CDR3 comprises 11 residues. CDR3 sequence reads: CATTRGNEQFF. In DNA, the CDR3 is TGTGCCACCACCAGGGGGAATGAGCAGTTCTTC.

CDR3 DNA: TGTGCCAGCAGCAAGGGACTAGCCTACGAGCAGTACTTC. It codes for CASSKGLAYEQYF. V is TRBV11-2 and J is TRBJ2-7, with 8 positions matching TRBD2. The CDR3 length is 13 residues. Germline V lookup: CDR1 SGHAT, CDR2 FQNNGV. V gave up 5 bases and J gave up 2 bases; unmatched junction bases: 2.

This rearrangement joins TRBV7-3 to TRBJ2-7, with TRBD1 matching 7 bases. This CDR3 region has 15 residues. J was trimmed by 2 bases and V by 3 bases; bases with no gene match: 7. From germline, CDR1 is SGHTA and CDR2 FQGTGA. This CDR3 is CASSFTGGQAYEQYF. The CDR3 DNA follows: TGTGCCAGCAGCTTCACCGGAGGACAGGCCTACGAGCAGTACTTC.

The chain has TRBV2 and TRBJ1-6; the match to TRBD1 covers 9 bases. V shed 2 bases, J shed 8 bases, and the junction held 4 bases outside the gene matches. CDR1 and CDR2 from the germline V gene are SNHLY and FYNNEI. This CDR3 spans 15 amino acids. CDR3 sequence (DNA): TGTGCCAGCAGTGAATCTGGGACAGGGTATTCACCCCTCCACTTT. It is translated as CASSESGTGYSPLHF.

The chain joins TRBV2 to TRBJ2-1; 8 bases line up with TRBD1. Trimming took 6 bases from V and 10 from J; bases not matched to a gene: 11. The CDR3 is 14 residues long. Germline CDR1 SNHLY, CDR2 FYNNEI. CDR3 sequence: CASRSRQGPREQFF. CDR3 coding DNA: TGTGCCAGCAGGTCCCGACAGGGGCCAAGGGAGCAGTTCTTC.

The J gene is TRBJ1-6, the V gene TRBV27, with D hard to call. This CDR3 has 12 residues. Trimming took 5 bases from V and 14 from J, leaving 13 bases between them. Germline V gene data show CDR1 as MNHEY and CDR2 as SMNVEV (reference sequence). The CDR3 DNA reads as TGTGCCAGCAGTCCCCCGGGAAGGACCCTCCACTTT. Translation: CASSPPGRTLHF.

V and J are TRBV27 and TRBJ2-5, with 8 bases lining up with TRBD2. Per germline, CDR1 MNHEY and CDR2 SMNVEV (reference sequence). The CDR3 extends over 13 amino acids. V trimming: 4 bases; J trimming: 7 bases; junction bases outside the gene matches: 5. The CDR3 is CASSSSGTRTQYF. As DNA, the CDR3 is TGTGCCAGCAGTTCTTCCGGGACTAGGACCCAGTACTTC.

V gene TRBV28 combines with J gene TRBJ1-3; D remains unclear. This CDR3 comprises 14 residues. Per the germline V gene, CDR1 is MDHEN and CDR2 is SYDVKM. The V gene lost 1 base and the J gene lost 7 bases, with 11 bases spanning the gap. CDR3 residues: CASSLSVFGNTIYF. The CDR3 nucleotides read TGTGCCAGCAGTTTATCTGTTTTTGGCAACACCATATATTTT.

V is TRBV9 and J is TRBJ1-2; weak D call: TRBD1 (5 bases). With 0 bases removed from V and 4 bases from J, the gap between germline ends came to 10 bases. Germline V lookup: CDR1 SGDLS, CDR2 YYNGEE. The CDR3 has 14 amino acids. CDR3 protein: CASSVDQGGYGYTF. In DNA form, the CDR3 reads TGTGCCAGCAGCGTAGACCAGGGCGGCTATGGCTACACCTTC.

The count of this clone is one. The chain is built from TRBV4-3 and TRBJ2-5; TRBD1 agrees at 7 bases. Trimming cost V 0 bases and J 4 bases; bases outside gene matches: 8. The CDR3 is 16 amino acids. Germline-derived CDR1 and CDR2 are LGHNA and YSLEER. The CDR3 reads CASSQDRGGAGETQYF. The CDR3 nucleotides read TGCGCCAGCAGCCAAGATCGAGGGGGCGCGGGAGAGACCCAGTACTTC.